The source of this T cell receptor (beta chain) is a study of cytomegalovirus exposure and HLA in healthy donors. Study information: About 85 million unique TCRs from HLA-typed donors were held in an early release of data. Genetic ancestry analysis placed approximately 78% of the 300 to 500 donors that were genotyped in the Caucasian-associated cluster.

As concerns this clone: Its antigen is as yet unknown.

Study observations and caveats: 87-base-pair reads could not separate some V segments, including TRBV6-2 and TRBV6-3. The majority of TCR sequences were rare, yet some public TCRs appeared in many donors.

Both 60 Vbeta primers and 13 Jbeta primers went into the PCR. The table came from immunoSEQ multiplex PCR; TCRdb's copy has only in-frame clones and leaves some out. The sample has 120,000 or so clones, around 72% seen once. The CDR3 contains 15 residues. The V and J ends lost 5 bases and 5 bases, in that order; junction bases with no gene match: 11. Germline CDR1 LGHNA, CDR2 YSLEER. This sequence originates from a woman in her thirties or forties in good health and CMV-seropositive. V gene TRBV4-3 combines with J gene TRBJ1-1, with 7 positions matching TRBD1. The sample taken for sequencing was PBMCs. The CDR3 spells CASSYKDRPETEAFF. CDR3 nucleotides: TGCGCCAGCAGCTATAAGGACAGGCCCGAGACTGAAGCTTTCTTT.